This is a list of T cell receptor beta chains from one sample in a study of shared clonotypes between healthy human individuals. Profiled with immunoSEQ multiplex PCR; TCRdb holds only in-frame clones, not every one. The sample carries approximately 98,000 clones, approximately 70% recorded once. The specimen sequenced was memory CD8+ T cells sorted from blood. The receptors here all came from a woman aged 30 to 39 in good health. CDR3s include the opening cysteine and the closing phenylalanine or tryptophan. D genes are given only for firm matches. Clone size is given for some rows only: seen once, a few or many times, or a class if the clone is expanded.

J | D | size | V | CDR3 | DNA
TRBJ1-1 | TRBD1 | many | TRBV5-1 | CASSLSEGASTEAFF | TGCGCCAGCAGCTTGTCTGAGGGGGCAAGCACTGAAGCTTTCTTT
TRBJ2-7 | NA | NA | TRBV29-1 | CSVGGGPTGNEQYF | TGCAGCGTTGGGGGGGGCCCTACAGGGAACGAGCAGTACTTC
TRBJ1-5 | TRBD1 | few | TRBV7-6 | CASSRGGDRRIQPQHF | TGTGCCAGCAGCAGGGGGGGGGACAGGAGAATTCAGCCCCAGCATTTT
TRBJ2-1 | NA | NA | TRBV29-1 | CSGTRLYEQFF | TGCAGCGGGACACGCCTCTATGAGCAGTTCTTC
TRBJ2-5 | TRBD2 | NA | TRBV7-2 | CASSPGTSATQYF | TGTGCCAGCAGCCCAGGGACTAGCGCGACCCAGTACTTC
TRBJ2-5 | NA | NA | TRBV6-5 | CASSYPGIGETQYF | TGTGCCAGCAGTTACCCCGGGATCGGAGAGACCCAGTACTTC
TRBJ2-3 | NA | many | TRBV7-9 | CASSHGTDSTDTQYF | TGTGCCAGCAGCCACGGGACGGATAGCACAGATACGCAGTATTTT
TRBJ2-4 | TRBD2 | NA | TRBV7-9 | CASSSPGLAENIQYF | TGTGCCAGCAGCTCGCCGGGACTAGCGGAAAACATTCAGTACTTC
TRBJ2-5 | NA | NA | TRBV28 | CASSSKETQYF | TGTGCCAGCAGTTCTAAAGAGACCCAGTACTTC
TRBJ1-1 | NA | NA | TRBV5-6 | CASSLDNVEAFF | TGTGCCAGCAGCTTGGATAATGTTGAAGCTTTCTTT
TRBJ1-5 | NA | once | TRBV18 | CASSPGRPGIAQHF | TGTGCCAGCTCACCAGGGCGGCCAGGGATAGCCCAGCATTTT
TRBJ2-3 | NA | NA | TRBV5-1 | CASSLATTSTDTQYF | TGCGCCAGCAGCTTGGCAACAACTAGCACAGATACGCAGTATTTT
TRBJ1-2 | NA | NA | TRBV10-2 | CASSESGETNYGYTF | TGCGCCAGCAGTGAGTCGGGGGAAACGAACTATGGCTACACCTTC
TRBJ1-5 | NA | few | TRBV28 | CASEDTLNQPQHF | TGTGCCAGCGAAGACACACTCAATCAGCCCCAGCATTTT
TRBJ1-2 | TRBD1 | NA | TRBV29-1 | CSVPRDRTVYGYTF | TGCAGCGTCCCTCGGGACAGAACCGTCTATGGCTACACCTTC
TRBJ2-7 | NA | many | TRBV19 | CASSRQFSSYEQYF | TGTGCCAGTAGTCGACAGTTTAGCTCCTACGAGCAGTACTTC
TRBJ1-1 | NA | NA | TRBV5-4 | CASSYSEPGYMNTEAFF | TGTGCCAGCAGCTATTCAGAGCCGGGCTACATGAACACTGAAGCTTTCTTT
TRBJ2-7 | NA | NA | TRBV14 | CASSHSWWGDEGEQYF | TGTGCCAGCAGCCACTCCTGGTGGGGAGACGAGGGGGAGCAGTACTTC
TRBJ2-2 | NA | few | TRBV2 | CASTYSPPGDTGELFF | TGTGCCAGCACCTATTCCCCCCCGGGAGATACCGGGGAGCTGTTTTTT
TRBJ2-5 | TRBD1 | NA | TRBV19 | CASRHRGRFEPSQETQYF | TGTGCCAGTAGGCACAGGGGGCGTTTCGAACCCTCCCAAGAGACCCAGTACTTC
TRBJ2-1 | TRBD1 | NA | TRBV6-4 | CASKYLGTETNEQFF | TGTGCCAGCAAATACTTGGGGACAGAGACCAATGAGCAGTTCTTC
TRBJ2-7 | TRBD1 | NA | TRBV25-1 | CASTGQDREYEQYF | TGTGCCAGCACGGGACAGGACAGGGAGTACGAGCAGTACTTC
TRBJ2-5 | TRBD2 | NA | TRBV25-1 | CASSDRTSRVETQYF | TGTGCCAGCAGTGACCGGACTAGCCGGGTGGAGACCCAGTACTTC
TRBJ2-7 | NA | NA | TRBV13 | CASSLGLVFYEQYF | TGTGCCAGCAGCTTAGGACTAGTGTTCTACGAGCAGTACTTC
TRBJ2-6 | NA | few | TRBV25-1 | CASSGKGVAGANVLTF | TGTGCCAGCAGTGGGAAGGGCGTGGCTGGGGCCAACGTCCTGACTTTC
TRBJ2-5 | TRBD2 | many | TRBV11-2 | CASSPSGRVRETQYF | TGTGCCAGCAGCCCCTCTGGGAGGGTCCGCGAGACCCAGTACTTC
TRBJ1-3 | TRBD1 | NA | TRBV2 | CASSGDRVLGNTIYF | TGTGCCAGCAGTGGGGACAGGGTTCTCGGAAACACCATATATTTT
TRBJ1-2 | TRBD1 | NA | TRBV10-3 | CAISGDRVRGYTF | TGTGCCATCAGTGGAGACAGGGTACGTGGCTACACCTTC
TRBJ1-5 | TRBD1 | NA | TRBV27 | CASSRGQGYQPQHF | TGTGCCAGCAGTAGGGGACAGGGCTATCAGCCCCAGCATTTT
TRBJ2-7 | NA | NA | TRBV7-9 | CASSLGGDEQYF | TGTGCCAGCAGCTTAGGGGGGGACGAGCAGTACTTC
TRBJ1-4 | NA | NA | TRBV27 | CASRGIANEKLFF | TGTGCCAGCCGGGGGATAGCTAATGAAAAACTGTTTTTT
TRBJ1-1 | NA | NA | TRBV4-1 | CASSQLPPRGTEAFF | TGCGCCAGCAGCCAACTACCCCCCAGGGGCACTGAAGCTTTCTTT
TRBJ1-1 | TRBD1 | NA | TRBV7-9 | CASSHGQGGTEAFF | TGTGCCAGCAGTCATGGGCAGGGGGGCACTGAAGCTTTCTTT
TRBJ1-1 | TRBD1 | few | TRBV7-8 | CASSWGQTYPEAFF | TGTGCCAGCAGCTGGGGACAGACGTATCCTGAAGCTTTCTTT
TRBJ2-7 | NA | many | TRBV4-2 | CASSPRGGDSSYEQYF | TGTGCCAGCAGCCCCAGGGGGGGGGATTCCTCCTACGAGCAGTACTTC
TRBJ2-1 | TRBD2 | NA | TRBV6-4 | CASSDSASGGYNEQFF | TGTGCCAGCAGTGACTCCGCTAGCGGAGGGTACAATGAGCAGTTCTTC
TRBJ2-7 | TRBD1 | NA | TRBV4-1 | CASSPGQGATYEQYF | TGCGCCAGCAGCCCGGGACAGGGGGCAACTTACGAGCAGTACTTC
TRBJ2-7 | TRBD1 | NA | TRBV5-1 | CASSLHRGQGSYEQYF | TGCGCCAGCAGCTTGCACCGGGGACAGGGGTCCTACGAGCAGTACTTC
TRBJ2-2 | NA | NA | TRBV4-2 | CASSRDRGSGELFF | TGTGCCAGCAGCCGAGATAGGGGGAGCGGGGAGCTGTTTTTT
TRBJ1-3 | TRBD1 | NA | TRBV5-1 | CASSAGQMKDSGNTIYF | TGCGCCAGCAGCGCGGGACAGATGAAAGACTCTGGAAACACCATATATTTT
TRBJ1-2 | NA | NA | TRBV29-1 | CSVEDPGVGTYNYGYTF | TGCAGCGTTGAAGATCCGGGGGTGGGTACATATAACTATGGCTACACCTTC
TRBJ1-5 | TRBD1 | NA | TRBV19 | CASSIGTGFNQPQHF | TGTGCCAGTAGTATAGGGACAGGCTTCAATCAGCCCCAGCATTTT
TRBJ2-2 | NA | once | TRBV5-6 | CASSARTAPTGELFF | TGTGCCAGCAGCGCCAGGACAGCACCTACCGGGGAGCTGTTTTTT
TRBJ2-3 | TRBD2 | NA | TRBV13 | CASSFPRTRGTDTQYF | TGTGCCAGCAGCTTCCCGAGGACTAGGGGAACAGATACGCAGTATTTT
TRBJ1-1 | NA | NA | TRBV30 | CAWSVEGTYTEAFF | TGTGCCTGGAGTGTAGAGGGGACTTACACTGAAGCTTTCTTT
TRBJ2-1 | NA | NA | TRBV6-5 | CASSLDINAYNEQFF | TGTGCCAGCAGTCTGGACATCAACGCCTACAATGAGCAGTTCTTC
TRBJ2-1 | NA | many | TRBV29-1 | CSINEQFF | TGCAGCATAAATGAGCAGTTCTTC
TRBJ1-1 | NA | NA | TRBV13 | CASSLGGDAGTEAFF | TGTGCCAGCAGCTTAGGGGGGGACGCCGGGACTGAAGCTTTCTTT